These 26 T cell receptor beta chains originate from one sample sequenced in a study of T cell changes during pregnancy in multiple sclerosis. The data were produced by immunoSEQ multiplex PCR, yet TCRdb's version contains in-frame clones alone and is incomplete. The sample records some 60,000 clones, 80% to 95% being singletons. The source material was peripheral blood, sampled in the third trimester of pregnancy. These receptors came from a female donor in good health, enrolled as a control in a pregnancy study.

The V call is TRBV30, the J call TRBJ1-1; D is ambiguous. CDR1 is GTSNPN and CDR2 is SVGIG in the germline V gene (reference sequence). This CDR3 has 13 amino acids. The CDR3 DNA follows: TGTGGCTCGACCCGGGGAACTCACACTGAAGCTTTCTTT. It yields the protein CGSTRGTHTEAFF.

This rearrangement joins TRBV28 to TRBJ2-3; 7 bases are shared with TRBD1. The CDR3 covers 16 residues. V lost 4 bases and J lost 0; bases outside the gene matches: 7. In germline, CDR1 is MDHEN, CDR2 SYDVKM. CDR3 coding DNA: TGTGCCAGCAGTTCATCGGGACAGACCAGCACAGATACGCAGTATTTT. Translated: CASSSSGQTSTDTQYF. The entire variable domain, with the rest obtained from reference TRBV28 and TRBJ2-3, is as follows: DVKVTQSSRYLVKRTGEKVFLECVQDMDHENMFWYRQDPGLGLRLIYFSYDVKMKEKGDIPEGYSVSREKKERFSLILESASTNQTSMYLCASSSSGQTSTDTQYFGPGTRLTVL.

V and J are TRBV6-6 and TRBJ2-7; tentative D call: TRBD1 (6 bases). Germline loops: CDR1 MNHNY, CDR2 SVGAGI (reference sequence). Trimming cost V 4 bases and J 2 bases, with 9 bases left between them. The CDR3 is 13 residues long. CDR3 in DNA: TGTGCCAGCAGTTCCCAGGGGACCTACGAGCAGTACTTC. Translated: CASSSQGTYEQYF.

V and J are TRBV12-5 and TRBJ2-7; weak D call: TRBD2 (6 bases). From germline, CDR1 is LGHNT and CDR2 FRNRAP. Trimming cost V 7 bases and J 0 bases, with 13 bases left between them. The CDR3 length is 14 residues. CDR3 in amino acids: CASALDYSSYEQYF. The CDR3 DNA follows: TGTGCTAGTGCTCTGGACTACAGCTCCTACGAGCAGTACTTC.

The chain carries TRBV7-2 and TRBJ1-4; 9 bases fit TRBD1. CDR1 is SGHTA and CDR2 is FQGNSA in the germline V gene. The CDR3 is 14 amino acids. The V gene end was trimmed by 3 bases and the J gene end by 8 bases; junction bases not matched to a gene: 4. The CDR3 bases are TGTGCCAGCAGCTTCGACAGGGGGGACGAAAAACTGTTTTTT. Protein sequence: CASSFDRGDEKLFF. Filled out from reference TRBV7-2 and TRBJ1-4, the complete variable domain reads GAGVSQSPSNKVTEKGKDVELRCDPISGHTALYWYRQSLGQGLEFLIYFQGNSAPDKSGLPSDRFSAERTGGSVSTLTIQRTQQEDSAVYLCASSFDRGDEKLFFGSGTQLSVL.

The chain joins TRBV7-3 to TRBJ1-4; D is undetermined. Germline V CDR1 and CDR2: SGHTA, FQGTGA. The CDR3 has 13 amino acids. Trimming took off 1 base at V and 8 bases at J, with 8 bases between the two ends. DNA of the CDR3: TGTGCCAGCAGCTTAAACGAGGGCGAAAAACTGTTTTTT. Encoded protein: CASSLNEGEKLFF. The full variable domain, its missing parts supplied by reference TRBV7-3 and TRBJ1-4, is GAGVSQTPSNKVTEKGKYVELRCDPISGHTALYWYRQSLGQGPEFLIYFQGTGAADDSGLPNDRFFAVRPEGSVSTLKIQRTERGDSAVYLCASSLNEGEKLFFGSGTQLSVL.

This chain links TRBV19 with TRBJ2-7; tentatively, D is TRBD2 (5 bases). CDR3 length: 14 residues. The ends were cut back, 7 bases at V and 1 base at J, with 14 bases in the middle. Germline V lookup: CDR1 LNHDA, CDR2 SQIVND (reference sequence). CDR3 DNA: TGTGCCAGTAACCCCGGACTCCTTTCCTACGAGCAGTACTTC. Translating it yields CASNPGLLSYEQYF.

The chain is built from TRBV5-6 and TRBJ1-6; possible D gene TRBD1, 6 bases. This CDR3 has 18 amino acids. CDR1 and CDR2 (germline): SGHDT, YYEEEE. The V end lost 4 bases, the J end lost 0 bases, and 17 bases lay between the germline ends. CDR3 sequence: CASSDKLDRSSYNSPLHF. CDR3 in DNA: TGTGCCAGCAGCGACAAACTGGACAGATCCTCCTATAATTCACCCCTCCACTTT.

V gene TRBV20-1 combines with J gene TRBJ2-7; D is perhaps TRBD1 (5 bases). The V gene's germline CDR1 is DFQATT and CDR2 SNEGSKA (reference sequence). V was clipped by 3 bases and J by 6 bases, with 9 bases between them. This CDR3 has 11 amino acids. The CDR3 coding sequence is TGCAGTGCTAGGTCAGGGTTCGAGCAGTACTTC. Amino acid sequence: CSARSGFEQYF.

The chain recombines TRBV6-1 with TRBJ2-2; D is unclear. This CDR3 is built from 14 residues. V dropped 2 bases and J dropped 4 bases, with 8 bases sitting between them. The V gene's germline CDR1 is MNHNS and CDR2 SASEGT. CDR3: CASSESRTTGELFF. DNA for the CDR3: TGTGCCAGCAGTGAATCCAGAACCACCGGGGAGCTGTTTTTT.

This CDR3 reads CASSREGRTEAFF. DNA for the CDR3: TGTGCCAGTAGCCGGGAGGGAAGGACTGAAGCTTTCTTT. The chain is built from TRBV19 and TRBJ1-1, with D uncertain. There are 13 residues in the CDR3. The germline V gene encodes CDR1 LNHDA and CDR2 SQIVND (reference sequence). Trimming pared 6 bases from V and 5 bases from J, leaving 13 bases between.

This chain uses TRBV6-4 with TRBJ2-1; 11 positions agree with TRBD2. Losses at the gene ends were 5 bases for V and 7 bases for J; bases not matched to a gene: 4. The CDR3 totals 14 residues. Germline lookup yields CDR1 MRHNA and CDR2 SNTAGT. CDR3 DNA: TGTGCCAGCAGTCGACTAGCGGGGTTAAATGAGCAGTTCTTC. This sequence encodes CASSRLAGLNEQFF.

CDR3 nucleotides: TGTGCCAGCAGCCCAGAGGCGGGGGGGCCCTACGAGCAGTACTTC. Residues: CASSPEAGGPYEQYF. V is TRBV7-2 and J is TRBJ2-7; 9 nucleotides line up with TRBD2. Germline V gives CDR1 SGHTA, CDR2 FQGNSA. V trimming: 5 bases; J trimming: 2 bases; junction bases outside the gene matches: 7. The CDR3 runs to 15 residues. Together with reference TRBV7-2 and TRBJ2-7, the CDR3 gives the full variable domain: GAGVSQSPSNKVTEKGKDVELRCDPISGHTALYWYRQSLGQGLEFLIYFQGNSAPDKSGLPSDRFSAERTGGSVSTLTIQRTQQEDSAVYLCASSPEAGGPYEQYFGPGTRLTVT.

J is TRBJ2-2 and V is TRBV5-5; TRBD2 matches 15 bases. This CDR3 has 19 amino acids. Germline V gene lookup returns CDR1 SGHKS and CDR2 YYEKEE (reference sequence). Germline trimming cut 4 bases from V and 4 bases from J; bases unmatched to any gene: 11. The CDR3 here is CASSRTGTSGGRGTGELFF. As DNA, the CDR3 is TGTGCCAGCAGCCGAACCGGGACTAGCGGGGGGCGGGGCACCGGGGAGCTGTTTTTT.

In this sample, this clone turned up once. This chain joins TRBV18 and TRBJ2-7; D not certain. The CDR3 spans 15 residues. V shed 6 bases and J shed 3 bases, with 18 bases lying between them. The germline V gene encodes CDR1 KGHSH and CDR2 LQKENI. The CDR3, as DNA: TGTGCCAGCTCCCGAGAGTCTTCTTTTATCTACGAGCAGTACTTC. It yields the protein CASSRESSFIYEQYF. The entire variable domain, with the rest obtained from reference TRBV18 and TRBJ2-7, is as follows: NAGVMQNPRHLVRRRGQEARLRCSPMKGHSHVYWYRQLPEEGLKFMVYLQKENIIDESGMPKERFSAEFPKEGPSILRIQQVVRGDSAAYFCASSRESSFIYEQYFGPGTRLTVT.

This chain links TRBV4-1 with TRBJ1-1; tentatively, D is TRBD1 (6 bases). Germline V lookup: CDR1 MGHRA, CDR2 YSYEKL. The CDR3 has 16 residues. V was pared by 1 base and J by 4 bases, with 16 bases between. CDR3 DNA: TGCGCCAGCAGCCAAGGCCCCGCTGGGGGCGGCACTGAAGCTTTCTTT. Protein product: CASSQGPAGGGTEAFF.

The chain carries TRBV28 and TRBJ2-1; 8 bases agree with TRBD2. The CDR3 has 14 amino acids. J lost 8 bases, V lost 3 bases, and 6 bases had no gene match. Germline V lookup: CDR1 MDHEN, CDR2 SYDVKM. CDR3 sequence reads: CASSFEREKDEQFF. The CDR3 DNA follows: TGTGCCAGCAGTTTTGAGCGGGAGAAGGATGAGCAGTTCTTC. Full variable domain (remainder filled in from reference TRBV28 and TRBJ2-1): DVKVTQSSRYLVKRTGEKVFLECVQDMDHENMFWYRQDPGLGLRLIYFSYDVKMKEKGDIPEGYSVSREKKERFSLILESASTNQTSMYLCASSFEREKDEQFFGPGTRLTVL.

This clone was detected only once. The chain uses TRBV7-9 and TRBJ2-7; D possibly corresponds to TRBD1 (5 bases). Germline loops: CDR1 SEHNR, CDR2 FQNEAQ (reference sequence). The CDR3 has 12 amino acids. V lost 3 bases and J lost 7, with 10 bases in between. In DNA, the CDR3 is TGTGCCAGCAGCTTGCAAGCAGGGGAGCAGTACTTC. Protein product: CASSLQAGEQYF.

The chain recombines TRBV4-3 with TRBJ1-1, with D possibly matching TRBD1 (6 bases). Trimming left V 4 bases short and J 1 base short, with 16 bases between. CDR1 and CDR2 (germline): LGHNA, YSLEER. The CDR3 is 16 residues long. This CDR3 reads CASSPSLDRTNTEAFF. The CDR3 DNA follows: TGCGCCAGCAGCCCGTCGTTAGACAGGACGAACACTGAAGCTTTCTTT.

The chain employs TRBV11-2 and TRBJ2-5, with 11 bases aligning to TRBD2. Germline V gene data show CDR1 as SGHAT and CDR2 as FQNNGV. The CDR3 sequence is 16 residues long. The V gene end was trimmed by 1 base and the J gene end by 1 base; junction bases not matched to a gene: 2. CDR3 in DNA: TGTGCCAGCAGCTTAGGACTAGCGGGGATCCAAGAGACCCAGTACTTC. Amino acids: CASSLGLAGIQETQYF.

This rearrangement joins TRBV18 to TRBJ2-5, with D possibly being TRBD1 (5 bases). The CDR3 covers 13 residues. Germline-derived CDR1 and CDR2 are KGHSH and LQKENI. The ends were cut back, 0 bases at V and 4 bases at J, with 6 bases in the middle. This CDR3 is CASSPPGRETQYF. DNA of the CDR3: TGTGCCAGCTCACCACCGGGGCGAGAGACCCAGTACTTC.

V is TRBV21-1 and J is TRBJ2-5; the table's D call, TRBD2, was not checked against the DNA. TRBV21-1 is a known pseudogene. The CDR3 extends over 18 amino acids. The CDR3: CARRERGAPERHQETQYF. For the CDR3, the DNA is TGTGCCAGGAGAGAGCGGGGGGCTCCTGAACGGCACCAAGAGACCCAGTACTTC.

The DNA of the CDR3 is TGTGCCAGCAGTAGTCTAGCGGGAGGTGAGGAGCAGTTCTTC. This encodes CASSSLAGGEEQFF. The chain is built from TRBV2 and TRBJ2-1, with 11 bases identical to TRBD2. This CDR3 is built from 14 residues. Germline V gene sequence: CDR1 SNHLY, CDR2 FYNNEI. V gave up 5 bases and J gave up 10 bases; unmatched junction bases: 7.

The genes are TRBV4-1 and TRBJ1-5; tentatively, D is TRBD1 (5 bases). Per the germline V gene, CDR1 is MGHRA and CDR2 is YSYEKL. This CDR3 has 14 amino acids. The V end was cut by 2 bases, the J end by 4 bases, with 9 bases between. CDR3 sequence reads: CASSQNAGNQPQHF. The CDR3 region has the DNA TGCGCCAGCAGCCAAAATGCAGGGAATCAGCCCCAGCATTTT.

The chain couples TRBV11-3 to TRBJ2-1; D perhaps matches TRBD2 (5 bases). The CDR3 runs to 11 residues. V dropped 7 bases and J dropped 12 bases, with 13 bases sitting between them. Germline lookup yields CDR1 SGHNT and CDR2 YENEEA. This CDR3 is CASTTRGAQFF. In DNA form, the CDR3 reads TGTGCCAGCACCACACGGGGTGCGCAGTTCTTC. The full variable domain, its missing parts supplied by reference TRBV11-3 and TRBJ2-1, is EAGVVQSPRYKIIEKKQPVAFWCNPISGHNTLYWYLQNLGQGPELLIRYENEEAVDDSQLPKDRFSAERLKGVDSTLKIQPAELGDSAVYLCASTTRGAQFFGPGTRLTVL.

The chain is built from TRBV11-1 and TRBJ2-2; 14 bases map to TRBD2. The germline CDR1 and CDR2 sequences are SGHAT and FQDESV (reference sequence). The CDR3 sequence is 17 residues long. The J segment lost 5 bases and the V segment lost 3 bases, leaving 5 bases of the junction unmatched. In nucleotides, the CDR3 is TGTGCCAGCAGCTTTGGGACTAGCGGGAGCACTACCGGGGAGCTGTTTTTT. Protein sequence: CASSFGTSGSTTGELFF.